The 27 T cell receptor beta chains listed next were all sequenced from one sample in a study of regulatory T cells in long-lasting Graves disease (dated by TCRdb to the early 2020s). Explained via the paper, the time point label denotes: newly diagnosed GD, antithyroid drugs for less than 3 months. RNA was extracted from PBMCs in TRIzol for both TCR sequencing and RNA sequencing. To prepare the library, multiplex PCR was applied. Data came from an Illumina HiSeq 4000. CDR3 regions were amplified by Arm-PCR with iRepertoire HTBI primers to construct TCR beta libraries. Using fastp at Q25 and MiXCR, TCRdb reprocessed the public reads and kept productive beta chains. Rows with one shared CDR3 protein collapse into an entry with the most common genes and DNA. The sample includes 400,000 to 650,000 distinct CDR3 sequences, with about 15% observed a single time. The ten top clones hold more than 20% of the sample.

The same sample was also used in a study of T cells in Graves' hyperthyroidism and ophthalmopathy.

The material sequenced was peripheral blood mononuclear cells (PBMCs), taken at new diagnosis, from a patient treated with antithyroid drugs. The receptors were gathered from a woman aged 35 to 60 with Graves disease. Donor details come from another sample of the same person, matched by shared clones.

At least ten counts were recorded for this clonotype. V usage is TRBV5-5 and J usage is TRBJ1-1, with 11 bases lining up with TRBD1. The germline V gene has CDR1 SGHKS and CDR2 YYEKEE (reference sequence). This CDR3 has 15 amino acids. Trimming took 2 bases from V and 3 from J; bases not matched to a gene: 3. The CDR3 protein is CASSFPGQGDTEAFF. The CDR3 DNA sequence: TGTGCCAGCAGCTTTCCGGGACAGGGGGACACTGAAGCTTTCTTT.

This clonotype was detected a few times. Just one base apart from a much larger clone, this may be a read error. V usage is TRBV30 and J usage is TRBJ2-5; D may be TRBD2 (5 bases). V was shortened by 0 bases and J by 7 bases, with 12 bases between the two germline ends. CDR1 is GTSNPN, CDR2 SVGIG, per germline (reference sequence). The CDR3 runs 13 residues. CDR3 sequence (DNA): TGTGCCTGGAGTGTTGTTCACGGAGGGACCCAGTACTTC. Protein product: CAWSVVHGGTQYF.

The table lists this clonotype with many counts. The genes are TRBV12-3 or TRBV12-4 and TRBJ2-3, with 14 bases lining up with TRBD2. J lost 4 bases, V lost 7 bases, and 1 base had no gene match. The CDR3 totals 14 residues. Here the CDR3 reads CASKTSGGADTQYF. Written as DNA, the CDR3 is TGTGCCAGCAAGACTAGCGGGGGGGCAGATACGCAGTATTTT.

As to this clonotype: A much larger clone differs from this one at a single base, so this may be a read error. The rearrangement joins TRBV20-1 to TRBJ2-1; 9 nucleotides match TRBD2. Germline V CDR1 and CDR2: DFQATT, SNEGSKA (reference sequence). Unmatched junction bases numbered 8, after V lost 0 bases and J lost 8 bases. This CDR3 region has 15 residues. In nucleotides, the CDR3 is TGCAGTGCTAGAGATCGCCTAGCGGGGATAGATGAGCAGTTCTTC. Protein: CSARDRLAGIDEQFF.

This clonotype was found many times. The V gene is TRBV12-3 or TRBV12-4, the J gene TRBJ2-1; tentative D call: TRBD1 (6 bases). The CDR3 is made up of 14 amino acids. The germline V and J ends were trimmed by 4 bases and 8 bases, with 15 bases remaining between them. The CDR3 loop reads CASSSKWTDHEQFF. The CDR3 nucleotides are TGTGCCAGCAGTTCCAAATGGACAGATCATGAGCAGTTCTTC.

The J gene is TRBJ2-1, the V gene TRBV20-1; TRBD1 matches 9 bases. V was clipped by 6 bases and J by 3 bases; unmatched bases: 3. In germline, CDR1 is DFQATT, CDR2 SNEGSKA (reference sequence). This CDR3 region has 13 residues. Here the CDR3 DNA reads TGCAGTGCCCGACAGGGGGGCTACAATGAGCAGTTCTTC. Its translation is CSARQGGYNEQFF.

V and J are TRBV20-1 and TRBJ2-5, with 11 bases fitting TRBD2. J gave up 2 bases and V 6 bases, and 5 bases lay outside the gene matches. CDR1 DFQATT and CDR2 SNEGSKA come from the germline V gene (reference sequence). The CDR3 runs 14 residues. As DNA, the CDR3 is TGCAGTGCGTATACTAGCGGGGGTCAAGAGACCCAGTACTTC. Translating gives CSAYTSGGQETQYF.

This clonotype has just a few counts. The rearrangement links TRBV12-3 or TRBV12-4 to TRBJ2-1; TRBD2 matches at 8 bases. This CDR3 is 15 amino acids long. Germline trimming cut 6 bases from V and 4 bases from J; bases unmatched to any gene: 8. The CDR3 bases are TGTGCCAGCAGCACGGGGGGGGGCAGTTACAATGAGCAGTTCTTC. It specifies CASSTGGGSYNEQFF.

This clonotype appeared many times. The chain links TRBV6-1 to TRBJ1-2, with TRBD1 identical over 8 bases. The germline CDR1 and CDR2 sequences are MNHNS and SASEGT. V gave up 8 bases and J gave up 2 bases; unmatched junction bases: 10. The CDR3 is 15 residues long. CDR3 sequence reads: CASHTTGGPNYGYTF. DNA of the CDR3: TGTGCCAGCCATACCACAGGGGGTCCCAACTATGGCTACACCTTC.

This clonotype was seen more than once but under ten times. The chain combines TRBV4-1 with TRBJ1-1; 7 nucleotides match TRBD1. This CDR3 contains 15 residues. The J segment lost 4 bases and the V segment lost 5 bases, leaving 10 bases of the junction unmatched. From germline, CDR1 is MGHRA and CDR2 YSYEKL. DNA of the CDR3: TGCGCCAGCAGCGCTTATACAGGGGTCGGCACTGAAGCTTTCTTT. This gives the protein CASSAYTGVGTEAFF.

This clonotype was counted ten times or more. The rearrangement uses TRBV28 and TRBJ2-6; D possibly matches TRBD1 or TRBD2 (5 bases each). Deletions cut 4 bases from V and 0 bases from J, with 7 bases between. Germline CDR1 is MDHEN and CDR2 is SYDVKM. CDR3 size: 15 residues. The CDR3 protein is CASSSGTSGANVLTF. The CDR3 DNA reads TGTGCCAGCAGTTCCGGGACCTCTGGGGCCAACGTCCTGACTTTC.

This clonotype was observed a few times. The genes are TRBV5-5 and TRBJ1-4; a possible D gene is TRBD1 (6 bases). The germline gives CDR1 SGHKS, CDR2 YYEKEE (reference sequence). This CDR3 contains 15 residues. V was pared by 4 bases and J by 4 bases, with 14 bases between. The CDR3, as DNA: TGTGCCAGCAGCCTGACAGGCCTCGTTAATGAAAAACTGTTTTTT. Its translation is CASSLTGLVNEKLFF.

This clonotype was recorded many times. J is TRBJ2-5 and V is TRBV27, with TRBD1 matching 9 bases. The length of the CDR3 is 14 residues. CDR1 and CDR2 (germline): MNHEY, SMNVEV (reference sequence). Trimming removed 3 bases from V and 5 bases from J; junction bases left unmatched: 4. CDR3 protein: CASSFTGGVETQYF. DNA of the CDR3: TGTGCCAGCAGTTTTACAGGGGGCGTTGAGACCCAGTACTTC.

The rearrangement uses TRBV9 and TRBJ2-3; 7 nucleotides match TRBD2. V shed 2 bases and J 6 bases; nucleotides not matched to a gene: 9. The CDR3 runs 15 residues. CDR1 and CDR2 (germline): SGDLS, YYNGEE. The CDR3 sequence: CASSVGGGSLDTQYF. CDR3 nucleotides: TGTGCCAGCAGCGTGGGGGGGGGTTCGCTGGATACGCAGTATTTT.

This clonotype was counted at least ten times. The V gene is TRBV7-2, the J gene TRBJ2-3, with D possibly being TRBD1 or TRBD2 (5 bases each). Trimming cost V 5 bases and J 9 bases, with 9 bases left between them. This CDR3 spans 11 amino acids. Germline V gene lookup returns CDR1 SGHTA and CDR2 FQGNSA. The CDR3 loop reads CASSPGPTQYF. For the CDR3, the DNA is TGTGCCAGCAGCCCGGGACCAACGCAGTATTTT.

This clonotype was seen at least ten times. The chain has TRBV2 and TRBJ2-7; weak D call: TRBD1 (7 bases). In germline, CDR1 is SNHLY, CDR2 FYNNEI. Trimming pared 4 bases from V and 0 bases from J, leaving 13 bases between. This CDR3 comprises 15 residues. In DNA, the CDR3 is TGTGCCAGCAGTGTGGAGGGGGCGAGCTCCTACGAGCAGTACTTC. This encodes CASSVEGASSYEQYF.

This clonotype showed up many times. The V gene is TRBV3-1, the J gene TRBJ2-2; D is perhaps TRBD2 (6 bases). The CDR3 loop spans 14 amino acids. With 5 bases removed from V and 1 base from J, the gap between germline ends came to 8 bases. The germline V gene encodes CDR1 LGHDT and CDR2 YNNKEL (reference sequence). The chain's CDR3 is CASSAGLNTGELFF. CDR3 coding DNA: TGTGCCAGCAGCGCGGGACTGAACACCGGGGAGCTGTTTTTT.

The sample holds a few counts of this clonotype. The J gene is TRBJ1-4, the V gene TRBV30; the D gene is possibly TRBD1 (6 bases). Germline V CDR1 and CDR2: GTSNPN, SVGIG (reference sequence). The V gene lost 3 bases and the J gene lost 9 bases, with 14 bases spanning the gap. There are 13 residues in the CDR3. The CDR3, as DNA: TGTGCCTGGAGCATGATACAGGGCCAAAAACTGTTTTTT. Amino acid sequence: CAWSMIQGQKLFF.

This clonotype was counted many times. The rearrangement joins TRBV27 to TRBJ2-1; D is uncertain. Germline V lookup: CDR1 MNHEY, CDR2 SMNVEV (reference sequence). V was trimmed by 0 bases and J by 6 bases, leaving 9 bases between them. The CDR3 is 14 residues long. The CDR3 sequence: CASSLSWVINEQFF. Here the CDR3 DNA reads TGTGCCAGCAGTTTATCGTGGGTTATCAATGAGCAGTTCTTC.

There are many counts of this clonotype. V gene TRBV28 combines with J gene TRBJ2-7; TRBD2 agrees at 10 bases. Germline V gives CDR1 MDHEN, CDR2 SYDVKM. V gave up 2 bases and J gave up 2 bases; unmatched junction bases: 3. The CDR3 is 15 residues long. The CDR3 is CASSLQAGGTYEQYF. The CDR3, as DNA: TGTGCCAGCAGTTTACAAGCGGGGGGGACCTACGAGCAGTACTTC.

This clonotype was recorded a few times. The chain is built from TRBV30 and TRBJ1-1; a weak D match, TRBD1 (5 bases). CDR1 is GTSNPN, CDR2 SVGIG, per germline (reference sequence). The CDR3 has 12 residues. V was pared by 5 bases and J by 4 bases, with 11 bases between. The CDR3 is CAWWQGTTEAFF. CDR3 nucleotide sequence: TGTGCCTGGTGGCAGGGTACCACTGAAGCTTTCTTT.

The chain combines TRBV7-9 with TRBJ2-4; TRBD2 is a possible D gene (7 bases). Germline V gives CDR1 SEHNR, CDR2 FQNEAQ (reference sequence). Trimming pared 4 bases from V and 4 bases from J, leaving 11 bases between. The CDR3 spans 14 residues. The CDR3 reads CASSWGGPKNIQYF. CDR3 bases: TGTGCCAGCAGCTGGGGGGGCCCGAAAAACATTCAGTACTTC.

This clonotype appeared many times. This chain links TRBV30 with TRBJ2-7, with D unresolved. Deletions cut 6 bases from V and 1 base from J, with 7 bases between. This CDR3 is built from 11 residues. Looked up from germline, CDR1 is GTSNPN and CDR2 is SVGIG (reference sequence). CDR3 loop: CACKRSYEQYF. The CDR3 DNA reads TGTGCCTGTAAGAGATCCTACGAGCAGTACTTC.

This clonotype was recorded at least ten times. V is TRBV29-1 and J is TRBJ2-3, with TRBD2 identical over 10 bases. Trimming took 2 bases from V and 8 from J; bases not matched to a gene: 7. The CDR3 length is 14 residues. Germline V gene lookup returns CDR1 SQVTM and CDR2 ANQGSEA. This CDR3 is CSVETSGALATQYF. In DNA, the CDR3 is TGCAGCGTTGAAACTAGCGGGGCCCTGGCTACGCAGTATTTT.

This clonotype has only a few counts. This sequence joins TRBV3-1 and TRBJ2-3; TRBD1 matches 8 bases. Unmatched junction bases numbered 2, after V lost 6 bases and J lost 0 bases. From germline, CDR1 is LGHDT and CDR2 YNNKEL (reference sequence). The CDR3 loop spans 14 amino acids. CDR3 sequence (DNA): TGTGCCAGCAGAGGACAGGGTAGCACAGATACGCAGTATTTT. Its translation: CASRGQGSTDTQYF.

This clonotype has a count of ten or more. The gene calls are TRBV12-3 or TRBV12-4 and TRBJ2-5, with a possible D match to TRBD2 (5 bases). The V gene lost 7 bases and the J gene lost 5 bases, with 11 bases spanning the gap. The CDR3 runs 12 residues. The CDR3 protein is CASTESGETQYF. As DNA, the CDR3 is TGTGCCAGCACCGAATCGGGGGAGACCCAGTACTTC.

This clonotype was observed many times. The rearrangement uses TRBV2 and TRBJ2-7; D could derive from TRBD1 or TRBD2 (5 bases each). Germline assignment: CDR1 SNHLY and CDR2 FYNNEI. Trimming removed 3 bases at V and 2 bases at J, with 11 bases between. The CDR3 has 14 residues. The CDR3 spells CASSERGVAYEQYF. The CDR3 nucleotides read TGTGCCAGCAGTGAGAGGGGCGTCGCCTACGAGCAGTACTTC.